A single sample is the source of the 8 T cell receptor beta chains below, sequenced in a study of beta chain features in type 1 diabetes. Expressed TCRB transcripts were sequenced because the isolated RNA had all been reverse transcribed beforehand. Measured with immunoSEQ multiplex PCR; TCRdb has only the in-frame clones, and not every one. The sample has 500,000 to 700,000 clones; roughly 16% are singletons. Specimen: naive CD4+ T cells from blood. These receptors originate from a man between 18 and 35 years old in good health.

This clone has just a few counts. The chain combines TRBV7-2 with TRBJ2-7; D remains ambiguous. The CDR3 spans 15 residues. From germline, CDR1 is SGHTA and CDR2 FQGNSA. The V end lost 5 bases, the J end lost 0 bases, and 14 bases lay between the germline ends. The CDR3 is CASSPSRRSSYEQYF. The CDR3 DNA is TGTGCCAGCAGCCCCAGCAGGCGGAGCTCCTACGAGCAGTACTTC.

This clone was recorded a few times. The CDR3, as DNA: TGTGCCAGCAGCAGGGGGGGCCCCAAAAACATTCAGTACTTC. Amino acids: CASSRGGPKNIQYF. The rearrangement links TRBV11-2 to TRBJ2-4; perhaps TRBD2 as D (7 bases). The germline gives CDR1 SGHAT, CDR2 FQNNGV. Trimming shortened V by 5 bases and J by 2 bases, and 10 bases separated the two germline ends. This CDR3 spans 14 amino acids.

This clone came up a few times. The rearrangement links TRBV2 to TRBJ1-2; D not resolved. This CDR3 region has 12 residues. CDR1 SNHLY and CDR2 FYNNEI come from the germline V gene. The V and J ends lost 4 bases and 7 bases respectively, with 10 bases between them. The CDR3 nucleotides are TGTGCCAGCAGTGCTCCGGGGATTGGCTACACCTTC. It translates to CASSAPGIGYTF.

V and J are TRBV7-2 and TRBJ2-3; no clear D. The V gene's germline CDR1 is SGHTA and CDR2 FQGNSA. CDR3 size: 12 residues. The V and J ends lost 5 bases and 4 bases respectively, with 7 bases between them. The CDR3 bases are TGTGCCAGCAGCCTTAACCCAGATACGCAGTATTTT. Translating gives CASSLNPDTQYF.

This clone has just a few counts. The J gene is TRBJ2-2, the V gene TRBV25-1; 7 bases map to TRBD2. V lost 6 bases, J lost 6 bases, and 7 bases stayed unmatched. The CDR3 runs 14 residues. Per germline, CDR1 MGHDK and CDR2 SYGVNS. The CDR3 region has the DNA TGTGCCAGCAGCCAGACTAGCACGGCCGGGGAGCTGTTTTTT. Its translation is CASSQTSTAGELFF.

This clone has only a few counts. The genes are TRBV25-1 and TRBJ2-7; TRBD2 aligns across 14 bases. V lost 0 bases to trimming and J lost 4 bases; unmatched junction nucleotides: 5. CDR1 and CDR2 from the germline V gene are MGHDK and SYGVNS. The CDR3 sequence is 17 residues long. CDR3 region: CASSEYPTSGREYEQYF. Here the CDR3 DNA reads TGTGCCAGCAGTGAATATCCGACTAGCGGGAGGGAATACGAGCAGTACTTC.

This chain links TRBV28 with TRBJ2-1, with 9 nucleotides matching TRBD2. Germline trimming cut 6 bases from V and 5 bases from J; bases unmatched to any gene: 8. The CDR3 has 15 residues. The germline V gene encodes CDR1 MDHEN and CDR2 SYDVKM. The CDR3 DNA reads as TGTGCCAGCAGCCCCCCCGGGACTAGCAACAATGAGCAGTTCTTC. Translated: CASSPPGTSNNEQFF.

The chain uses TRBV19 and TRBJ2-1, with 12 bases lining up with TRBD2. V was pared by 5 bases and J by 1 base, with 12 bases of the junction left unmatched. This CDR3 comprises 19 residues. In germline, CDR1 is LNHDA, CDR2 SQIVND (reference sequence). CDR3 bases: TGTGCCAGTAGTTCCTCACTAGCGGGGGGACTCTTTTCCTACAATGAGCAGTTCTTC. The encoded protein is CASSSSLAGGLFSYNEQFF.